One and the same sample provided the 2 T cell receptor beta chains below, sequenced in a study of CD8+ T cells in alopecia areata (dated by TCRdb to 2016 to 2018). The library relied on the immunoSEQ multiplex PCR assay. RNA was extracted from all samples and reverse transcribed into cDNA, which served as template for TCR sequencing. Drawn from immuneACCESS, this table holds only the in-frame rearrangements with V and J called that TCRdb kept. Clones are partly lost; checked studies trace under half to an unresolved V gene and leave the rest unexplained. Recorded for this sample are approximately 57,000 clones; around 97% of them occurred a single time. Roughly 25% of the sample rests with the top ten. Explained via the paper, the time point label denotes: baseline before oral tofacitinib. Material: CD8+ T cells sorted from blood, obtained at week 0. These receptor sequences come from a human donor with alopecia areata.

V usage is TRBV11-2 and J usage is TRBJ2-3, with 8 bases matching TRBD2. Germline loops: CDR1 SGHAT, CDR2 FQNNGV. The V and J ends lost 5 bases and 1 base, in that order; junction bases with no gene match: 11. This CDR3 comprises 17 residues. This CDR3 is CASSLRGFSGGTDTQYF. The CDR3 bases are TGTGCCAGCAGCCTTAGAGGATTTAGCGGGGGCACAGATACGCAGTATTTT. Full variable domain (rest looked up from reference TRBV11-2 and TRBJ2-3): EAGVAQSPRYKIIEKRQSVAFWCNPISGHATLYWYQQILGQGPKLLIQFQNNGVVDDSQLPKDRFSAERLKGVDSTLKIQPAKLEDSAVYLCASSLRGFSGGTDTQYFGPGTRLTVL.

The V call is TRBV10-3, the J call TRBJ2-7; 10 bases agree with TRBD2. The ends lost 6 bases at V and 3 bases at J; junction bases unmatched: 8. Germline V CDR1 and CDR2: ENHRY, SYGVKD. This CDR3 comprises 15 residues. CDR3 nucleotides: TGTGCCATCAGGACTCTAGCGGGGGAGAACTACGAGCAGTACTTC. Its protein is CAIRTLAGENYEQYF.